These T cell receptor beta chains were read from a single sample in a study of cytomegalovirus exposure and HLA in healthy donors. Profiled with immunoSEQ multiplex PCR; TCRdb holds only in-frame clones, not every one. The sample includes around 80,000 clones, 62% of them seen just once. Sequencing was performed on PBMCs. These receptors were collected from a male donor in good health and CMV-seropositive. CDR3s include the opening cysteine and the closing phenylalanine or tryptophan. A D gene is named only where the DNA matches it firmly. Clone size, where shown, is once, few, many, or a class for clones that have expanded.

J	D	size	V	DNA	CDR3
TRBJ1-5	NA	NA	TRBV30	TGTGCCTGGAGTGACAGGAATCAGCCCCAGCATTTT	CAWSDRNQPQHF
TRBJ1-1	NA	NA	TRBV27	TGTGCCAGCAGTGGGGTAGGGGGAGCCACTGAAGCTTTCTTT	CASSGVGGATEAFF
TRBJ1-1	TRBD1	few	TRBV6-5	TGTGCCAGCAGTTACGGACAGGGTCGGACTGAAGCTTTCTTT	CASSYGQGRTEAFF
TRBJ2-1	NA	NA	TRBV27	TGTGCCAGCAGTTTAGGGAGCTCCTACAATGAGCAGTTCTTC	CASSLGSSYNEQFF
TRBJ2-1	TRBD1	NA	TRBV27	TGTGCCAGCAGTTTGTCCAGGGGGTTAGATGAGCAGTTCTTC	CASSLSRGLDEQFF
TRBJ2-1	NA	NA	TRBV30	TGTGCCTGGAATCGGGGGTCCTACAATGAGCAGTTCTTC	CAWNRGSYNEQFF
TRBJ2-1	TRBD2	NA	TRBV2	TGTGCCAGCAGGAAACTAGCGGGGGACTACAATGAGCAGTTCTTC	CASRKLAGDYNEQFF
TRBJ2-6	NA	NA	TRBV11-2	TGTGCCAGCATCCCACCGGGGGACTCTGGGGCCAACGTCCTGACTTTC	CASIPPGDSGANVLTF
TRBJ2-2	TRBD1	NA	TRBV19	TGTGCCAGTAGCGCCAGGGGGCAACCATCCAACACCGGGGAGCTGTTTTTT	CASSARGQPSNTGELFF
TRBJ1-5	NA	few	TRBV14	TGTGCCAGCAGCCAAAGCACAGAAAATCAGCCCCAGCATTTT	CASSQSTENQPQHF
TRBJ2-1	TRBD2	NA	TRBV5-1	TGCGCCAGCAGCTTCCGACTAGCGGGAGACCATGAGCAGTTCTTC	CASSFRLAGDHEQFF
TRBJ1-6	NA	NA	TRBV30	TGTGCCTGGAGTACGGGGTCAAATTCACCCCTCCACTTT	CAWSTGSNSPLHF
TRBJ1-4	TRBD1	NA	TRBV18	TGTGCCAGCTCACCACGTCGACAGGGGGGAGCTGAAAAACTGTTTTTT	CASSPRRQGGAEKLFF
TRBJ2-5	TRBD1	NA	TRBV9	TGTGCCAGCAGCTCCCGGGACAGGGTAGGGACCCAGTACTTC	CASSSRDRVGTQYF
TRBJ2-2	NA	NA	TRBV7-6	TGTGCCAGTCGGGAGACAGGGATAAACACCGGGGAGCTGCTTTTT	CASRETGINTGELLF
TRBJ2-3	TRBD1	NA	TRBV30	TGTGCCTGGAGTGGGACAGGGGGCCTAGAAGATACGCAGTATTTT	CAWSGTGGLEDTQYF
TRBJ1-1	NA	NA	TRBV4-2	TGTGCCAGCAGCCAAGATCCTAGGAACACTGAAGCTTTCTTT	CASSQDPRNTEAFF
TRBJ1-1	NA	few	TRBV4-3	TGCGCCAGCAGCCAAGAGGCCAGCGGCTGGAAGACTGAAGCTTTCTTT	CASSQEASGWKTEAFF
TRBJ2-3	NA	NA	TRBV5-3	TGTGCCAGAAGCTTGGGGCCCTCTCCCTTGGATACGCAGTATTTT	CARSLGPSPLDTQYF
TRBJ2-7	TRBD1	NA	TRBV27	TGTGCCAGCAGTTCCCTGGACAGGGACCTCTACGAGCAGTACTTC	CASSSLDRDLYEQYF
TRBJ2-2	TRBD2	few	TRBV7-3	TGTGCCAGCAGCTTTACTAGCGATATCACCGGGGAGCTGTTTTTT	CASSFTSDITGELFF
TRBJ2-5	TRBD1	few	TRBV5-6	TGTGCCAGCAGCAGTACAGGGGGGGAGACCCAGTACTTC	CASSSTGGETQYF
TRBJ2-7	NA	NA	TRBV6-5	TGTGCCAGCAGTTCGATCGGGACGACAGGACCCTCCGAGCAGTACTTC	CASSSIGTTGPSEQYF